A single sample is the source of the 2 T cell receptor beta chains below, sequenced in a study of shared clonotypes between healthy human individuals. Naivety among CD8 cells was defined by CD45RO negativity and positive CCR7 selection, thereby excluding terminally differentiated effector memory CD45RA+ cells. The table came from immunoSEQ multiplex PCR; TCRdb's copy has only in-frame clones and leaves some out. The sample lists about 800,000 clones; about 96% were seen once. The material sequenced was naive CD8+ T cells sorted from blood. The source of these receptors is a man aged 30-40 years in good health.

The chain links TRBV6-5 to TRBJ1-1, with D unclear. Germline V gene sequence: CDR1 MNHEY, CDR2 SVGAGI. The CDR3 is 14 amino acids. V was clipped by 5 bases and J by 4 bases, with 14 bases between them. The CDR3 region is CASSATEGGTEAFF. The CDR3 DNA is TGTGCCAGCAGTGCAACAGAGGGTGGCACTGAAGCTTTCTTT.

The gene calls are TRBV7-9 and TRBJ2-3; D is possibly TRBD1 (6 bases). Trimming pared 6 bases from V and 1 base from J, leaving 14 bases between. In germline, CDR1 is SEHNR, CDR2 FQNEAQ (reference sequence). The CDR3 sequence is 15 residues long. CDR3 in DNA: TGTGCCAGCAGGCTAACTCGACAGGGCACAGATACGCAGTATTTT. Translation: CASRLTRQGTDTQYF. The whole variable domain, remainder taken from reference TRBV7-9 and TRBJ2-3, is DTGVSQNPRHKITKRGQNVTFRCDPISEHNRLYWYRQTLGQGPEFLTYFQNEAQLEKSRLLSDRFSAERPKGSFSTLEIQRTEQGDSAMYLCASRLTRQGTDTQYFGPGTRLTVL.